The next 5 T cell receptor beta chains were all read from a single sample in a study of blood T cell repertoires in COVID-19. Assay: immunoSEQ multiplex PCR; the TCRdb copy retains only in-frame clones and omits some. The sample consists of about 190,000 clones, 65% to 85% of them appearing once. The sequenced sample was PBMCs or T cells enriched from blood (not recorded which). All receptors come from a woman aged 25 to 39 who had recovered from COVID-19.

The chain uses TRBV19 and TRBJ2-7; weak D call: TRBD1 (5 bases). The germline V gene has CDR1 LNHDA and CDR2 SQIVND (reference sequence). The CDR3 is 13 amino acids. V lost 9 bases, J lost 0 bases, and 12 bases lay in between. In nucleotides, the CDR3 is TGTGCCAGCCCGACCACAGGCTCCTACGAGCAGTACGTC. Encoded protein: CASPTTGSYEQYV.

CDR3 nucleotide sequence: TGTGCCAGCAGGGTAACAGAAAACACCGGGGAGCTGTTTTTT. As protein: CASRVTENTGELFF. V is TRBV2 and J is TRBJ2-2; no clear D gene. Germline V gene sequence: CDR1 SNHLY, CDR2 FYNNEI. The CDR3 is 14 residues long. The germline V and J ends were trimmed by 6 bases and 2 bases, with 10 bases remaining between them.

This chain uses TRBV7-2 with TRBJ2-1; 8 bases align to TRBD2. In germline, CDR1 is SGHTA, CDR2 FQGNSA. Trimming removed 5 bases from V and 7 bases from J; junction bases left unmatched: 7. The CDR3 runs 14 residues. Written as DNA, the CDR3 is TGTGCCAGCAGCAAAAGCGGGAGAGGGAATGAGCAGTTCTTC. Translating gives CASSKSGRGNEQFF.

V gene TRBV5-1 combines with J gene TRBJ2-5; D perhaps matches TRBD1 (6 bases). The germline V and J ends were trimmed by 2 bases and 2 bases, with 10 bases remaining between them. This CDR3 is built from 14 residues. CDR1 and CDR2 from the germline V gene are SGHRS and YFSETQ. CDR3 sequence: CASSLTGWQETQYF. As DNA, the CDR3 is TGCGCCAGCAGCTTAACAGGGTGGCAAGAGACCCAGTACTTC.

This sequence joins TRBV7-8 and TRBJ2-5; the D is unclear. Trimming pared 1 base from V and 1 base from J, leaving 7 bases between. This CDR3 comprises 14 residues. The germline V gene encodes CDR1 SGHVS and CDR2 FQNEAQ. The chain's CDR3 is CASSLGHIQETQYF. The CDR3 bases are TGTGCCAGCAGCTTAGGACATATCCAAGAGACCCAGTACTTC.